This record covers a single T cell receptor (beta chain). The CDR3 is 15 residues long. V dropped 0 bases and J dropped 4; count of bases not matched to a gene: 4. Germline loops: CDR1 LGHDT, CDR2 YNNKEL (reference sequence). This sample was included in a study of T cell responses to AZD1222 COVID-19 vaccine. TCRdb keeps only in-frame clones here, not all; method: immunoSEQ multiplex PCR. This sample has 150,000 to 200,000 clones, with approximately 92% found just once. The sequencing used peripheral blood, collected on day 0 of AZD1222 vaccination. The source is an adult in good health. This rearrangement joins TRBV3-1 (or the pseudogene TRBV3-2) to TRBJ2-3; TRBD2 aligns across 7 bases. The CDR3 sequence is CASSQDGGLSDTQYF. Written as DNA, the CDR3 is TGTGCCAGCAGCCAAGACGGGGGGTTGTCAGATACGCAGTATTTT.